What follows is one T cell receptor (beta chain) and its context. An end of the junction does not agree with germline; a read error may underlie this. The sample belongs to a study of blood T cell repertoires in COVID-19. TCRdb's table, derived via immunoSEQ multiplex PCR, lists solely in-frame clones and lacks some. The repertoire holds 45,000 or so clones, with about 89% as singletons. Germline V gives CDR1 SSHAT, CDR2 FNYEAQ (reference sequence). The CDR3 runs 16 residues. V is TRBV7-7 and J is TRBJ2-2, with 10 bases aligning to TRBD1. This TCR derives from a man between 70 and 80 years old with active COVID-19. The sample was peripheral blood. The CDR3 DNA is TGTGCTAGCAGCTTAGGGACAGGGGAGAACACCGGGGAGCTGTTTTTT. Translating gives CASSLGTGENTGELFF.